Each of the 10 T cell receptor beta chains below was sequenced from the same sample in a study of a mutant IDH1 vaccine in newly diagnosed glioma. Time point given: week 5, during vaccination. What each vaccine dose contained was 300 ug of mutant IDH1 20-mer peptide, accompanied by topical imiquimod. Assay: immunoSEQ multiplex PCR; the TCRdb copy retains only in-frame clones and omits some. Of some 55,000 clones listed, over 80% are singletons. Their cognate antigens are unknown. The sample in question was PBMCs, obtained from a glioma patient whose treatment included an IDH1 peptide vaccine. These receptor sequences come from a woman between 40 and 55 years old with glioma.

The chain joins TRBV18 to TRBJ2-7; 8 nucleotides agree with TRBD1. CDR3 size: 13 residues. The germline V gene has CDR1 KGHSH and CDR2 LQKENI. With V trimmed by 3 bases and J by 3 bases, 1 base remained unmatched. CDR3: CASSPDRDYEQYF. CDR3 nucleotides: TGTGCCAGCTCACCGGACAGGGACTACGAGCAGTACTTC.

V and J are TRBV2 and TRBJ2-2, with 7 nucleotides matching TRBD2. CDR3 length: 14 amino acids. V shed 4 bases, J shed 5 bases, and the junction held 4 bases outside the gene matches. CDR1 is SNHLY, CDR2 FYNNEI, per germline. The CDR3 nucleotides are TGTGCCAGCAGTGCTTCGGGAGGAACCGGGGAGCTGTTTTTT. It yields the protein CASSASGGTGELFF.

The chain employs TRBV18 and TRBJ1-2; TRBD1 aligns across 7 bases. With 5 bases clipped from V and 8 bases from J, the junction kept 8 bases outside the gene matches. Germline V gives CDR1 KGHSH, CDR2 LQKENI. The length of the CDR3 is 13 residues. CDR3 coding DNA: TGTGCCAGCTCAACGGGACAGAGGGAGGGCTACACCTTC. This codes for CASSTGQREGYTF. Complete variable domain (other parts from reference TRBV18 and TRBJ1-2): NAGVMQNPRHLVRRRGQEARLRCSPMKGHSHVYWYRQLPEEGLKFMVYLQKENIIDESGMPKERFSAEFPKEGPSILRIQQVVRGDSAAYFCASSTGQREGYTFGSGTRLTVV.

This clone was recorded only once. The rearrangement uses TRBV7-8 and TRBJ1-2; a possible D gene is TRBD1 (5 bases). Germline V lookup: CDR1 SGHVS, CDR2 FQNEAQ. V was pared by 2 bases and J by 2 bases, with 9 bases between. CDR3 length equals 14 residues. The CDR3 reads CASSLIPGNYGYTF. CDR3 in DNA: TGTGCCAGCAGCTTAATCCCAGGGAACTATGGCTACACCTTC.

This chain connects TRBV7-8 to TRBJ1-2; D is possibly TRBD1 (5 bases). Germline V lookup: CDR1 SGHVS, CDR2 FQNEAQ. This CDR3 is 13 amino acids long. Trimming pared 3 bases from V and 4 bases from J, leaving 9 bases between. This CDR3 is CASSLGHLYGYTF. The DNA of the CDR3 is TGTGCCAGCAGCTTGGGGCACCTCTATGGCTACACCTTC.

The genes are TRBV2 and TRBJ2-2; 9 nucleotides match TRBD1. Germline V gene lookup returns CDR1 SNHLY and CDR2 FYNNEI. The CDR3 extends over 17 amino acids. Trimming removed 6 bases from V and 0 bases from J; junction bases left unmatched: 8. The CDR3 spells CASSRDREESNTGELFF. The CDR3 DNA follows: TGTGCCAGCAGCCGGGACAGGGAGGAATCGAACACCGGGGAGCTGTTTTTT.

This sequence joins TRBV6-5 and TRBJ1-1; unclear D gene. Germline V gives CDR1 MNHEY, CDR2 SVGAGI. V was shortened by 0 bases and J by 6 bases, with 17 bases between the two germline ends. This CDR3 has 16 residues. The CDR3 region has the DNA TGTGCCAGCAGTTACTCCGTGGGGAAATCGGAACCTGAAGCTTTCTTT. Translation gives CASSYSVGKSEPEAFF.

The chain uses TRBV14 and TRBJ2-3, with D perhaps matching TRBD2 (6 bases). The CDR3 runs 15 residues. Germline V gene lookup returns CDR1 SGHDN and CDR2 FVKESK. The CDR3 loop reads CANQSGGTGTDTQYF. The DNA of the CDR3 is TGTGCGAACCAAAGCGGCGGGACCGGCACAGATACGCAGTATTTT.

DNA of the CDR3: TGCGCCAGCAGCCAAGTCGAGAGCTCCTACAATGAGCAGTTCTTC. This codes for CASSQVESSYNEQFF. The genes are TRBV4-3 and TRBJ2-1; D is undetermined. V was pared by 1 base and J by 0 bases, with 7 bases between. The CDR3 covers 15 residues. Germline loops: CDR1 LGHNA, CDR2 YSLEER.

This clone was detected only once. This CDR3 is CASSEYGQGGETQYF. For the CDR3, the DNA is TGTGCCAGCAGTGAATATGGGCAGGGAGGCGAGACCCAGTACTTC. The gene calls are TRBV25-1 and TRBJ2-5; tentative D call: TRBD2 (6 bases). Trimming took off 0 bases at V and 5 bases at J, with 13 bases between the two ends. CDR1 is MGHDK and CDR2 is SYGVNS in the germline V gene. The CDR3 is 15 residues long. Using reference TRBV25-1 and TRBJ2-5 for the parts outside the CDR3, the full variable domain is EADIYQTPRYLVIGTGKKITLECSQTMGHDKMYWYQQDPGMELHLIHYSYGVNSTEKGDLSSESTVSRIRTEHFPLTLESARPSHTSQYLCASSEYGQGGETQYFGPGTRLLVL.